The clone carrying this T cell receptor beta chain appeared a single time. Its antigen is undetermined. It differs at one base from a far larger clone, so likely a read error. The germline CDR1 and CDR2 sequences are MNHEY and SMNVEV (reference sequence). V gave up 6 bases and J gave up 5 bases, with 20 bases separating them. The length of the CDR3 is 16 residues. This sample is part of a study of regulatory T cells in long-lasting Graves disease. Time point reported: newly diagnosed GD, antithyroid drugs for less than 3 months. TCR sequences were obtained from RNA taken from PBMCs. General study findings and limits: TCR diversity was lower in persistent than newly diagnosed Graves' disease.

TCR beta libraries were built with iRepertoire HTBI primers and Arm-PCR of CDR3 regions. Source study methods: The samples included roughly 61 TRBV and some 15 TRBJ segments. TCRdb analysed the multiplex PCR reads with MiXCR anew, one entry per CDR3 protein. What appears here as the V and J calls and clone size reflects TCRdb's work, not the paper's. The sample records 400,000 to 550,000 distinct CDR3 sequences, roughly 15% being singletons. These sequences were also reported in another study, on T cells in Graves' hyperthyroidism and ophthalmopathy. Turning to that study: Diagnosing involved the use of clinical symptoms, serum thyroxine and TRAb, thyroid ultrasound and orbital computed tomography. With the HTBI primer set, the TCR CDR3 went through a first round of RT-PCR.

The receptor comes from a woman in her thirties with Graves disease. This chain links TRBV27 with TRBJ2-1, with D possibly TRBD1 on 6 matching bases. The sample here was peripheral blood mononuclear cells (PBMCs), taken at new diagnosis, from a patient treated with antithyroid drugs. CDR3 DNA: TGTGCCAGCAGCTCGGTCAGGGGTTTAACCCACAATGAGCAGTTCTTC. Translated: CASSSVRGLTHNEQFF.